The text below deals with one T cell receptor beta chain. Its specificity is not known. Germline V gene data show CDR1 as LNHDA and CDR2 as SQIVND (reference sequence). Between the trimmed V and J ends, which lost 3 bases and 4 bases, there was a span of 14 bases. The CDR3 is 15 residues long. Generated by immunoSEQ multiplex PCR, the TCRdb table keeps only in-frame clones and is missing some. The table lists tens of thousands of clones, 80% to 90% of them singletons. This sample is drawn from a study of OX40 agonist ivuxolimab in advanced cancers. Study-wide results and limits: Normalized T-cell clonal expansion was also low in some nonresponders. Partial responders at 0.1-3.0 mg/kg had among the lowest clonal expansion. CD8+ T cells showed, on average, more clonal expansion than CD4+ cells.

This chain uses TRBV19 with TRBJ2-3, with D possibly matching TRBD2 (6 bases). Sequenced here: CD4+ or CD8+ T cells sorted from blood, sampled in a trial of the OX40 agonist ivuxolimab. The receptor was isolated from an adult with an advanced solid tumor such as melanoma, head and neck, liver or kidney cancer. In DNA, the CDR3 is TGTGCCAGTAGTATTAGCAGGGAGGTTTCAGATACGCAGTATTTT. Residues: CASSISREVSDTQYF.